This T cell receptor beta chain was documented in a study of tumor-infiltrating lymphocytes in localized non-small cell lung cancer. Study-wide results and caveats: Only some patients had TCR sequencing, depending on available tissue.

The V segment lost 1 base and the J segment 0 bases; nucleotides outside the gene matches: 2. CDR3 size: 16 residues. CDR1 SGHTA and CDR2 FQGNSA come from the germline V gene. This clone was recorded once. Antigen: not known. Using immunoSEQ multiplex PCR, the repertoire was profiled, and TCRdb retains in-frame clones only, with some absent. Of over 9,000 clones in the sample, around 85% are singletons; the top ten hold about 8.3%. Sequencing was performed on uninvolved lung tissue not adjacent to the tumor. V usage is TRBV7-2 and J usage is TRBJ2-2, with 7 bases lining up with TRBD1. The sequence was collected from a human donor with non-small cell lung cancer. CDR3 nucleotides: TGTGCCAGCAGCTTAGGCGGACAGGCGAACACCGGGGAGCTGTTTTTT. It specifies CASSLGGQANTGELFF.